What follows are 28 T cell receptor beta chains derived from one specimen sequenced in a study of blood T cells in healthy people across ages. A sample-barcoded 5' primer and a J-beta primer mix were used in a second PCR of roughly 6 to 11 cycles. Each CDR3 protein gets one entry after TCRdb re-called the 5' RACE reads with MiXCR. The sample lists about 1.4 million distinct CDR3 sequences, 55% to 75% occurring once. Sequencing was done on a sample of blood. Every receptor here comes from a young man in good health.

This clonotype has only a few counts. The chain employs TRBV29-1 and TRBJ2-1, with 9 bases aligning to TRBD1. This CDR3 has 13 residues. The V gene's germline CDR1 is SQVTM and CDR2 ANQGSEA. After removal of 7 bases from V and 6 bases from J, the junction contained 7 bases not matched to a gene. For the CDR3, the DNA is TGCAGCGCCGGGACAGGGTCGCTCAATGAGCAGTTCTTC. Its translation is CSAGTGSLNEQFF.

The chain couples TRBV2 to TRBJ1-1; TRBD1 is a possible D gene (6 bases). CDR3 length equals 15 residues. Germline CDR1 and CDR2: SNHLY and FYNNEI. The ends were cut back, 7 bases at V and 4 bases at J, with 19 bases in the middle. The CDR3 DNA reads TGTGCCAGCAAGCAGGGGATTCTCAAGGGCACTGAAGCTTTCTTT. The encoded protein is CASKQGILKGTEAFF.

The chain couples TRBV4-2 to TRBJ2-5; the match to TRBD2 covers 7 bases. The CDR3 consists of 15 residues. Germline CDR1 reads LGHNA; CDR2 reads YNFKEQ. The ends lost 3 bases at V and 1 base at J; junction bases unmatched: 5. In DNA form, the CDR3 reads TGTGCCAGCAGCCAGGTCGGGAGGATCCAAGAGACCCAGTACTTC. Translated, it gives CASSQVGRIQETQYF.

This chain connects TRBV6-5 to TRBJ2-3; D remains unclear. Trimming removed 4 bases at V and 6 bases at J, with 11 bases between. The CDR3 covers 13 residues. The germline CDR1 and CDR2 sequences are MNHEY and SVGAGI. In DNA form, the CDR3 reads TGTGCCAGCAGTTCCGCCCTTTTTGATACGCAGTATTTT. This translates into CASSSALFDTQYF.

The chain carries TRBV4-3 and TRBJ2-1; unclear D gene. CDR1 LGHNA and CDR2 YSLEER come from the germline V gene. CDR3 size: 15 residues. V was clipped by 0 bases and J by 6 bases, with 12 bases between them. DNA of the CDR3: TGCGCCAGCAGCCAAGAATCCACGAGGTCCAATGAGCAGTTCTTC. Protein product: CASSQESTRSNEQFF.

This sequence joins TRBV7-2 and TRBJ2-5; weak D call: TRBD2 (6 bases). The assigned J gene may be wrong: the sequence end matches TRBJ2-7 better. The CDR3 is 13 residues long. Germline V gene lookup returns CDR1 SGHTA and CDR2 FQGNSA. CDR3 nucleotide sequence: TGTGCCAGCAGCTTATGGGACGGGAGCGAGCAGTACTTC. Protein sequence: CASSLWDGSEQYF.

The chain uses TRBV2 and TRBJ1-1; TRBD1 is a possible D gene (5 bases). The V and J ends lost 5 bases and 3 bases respectively, with 19 bases between them. This CDR3 contains 16 residues. The germline gives CDR1 SNHLY, CDR2 FYNNEI. CDR3 region: CASSLRDPAEDTEAFF. In DNA form, the CDR3 reads TGTGCCAGCAGTCTGAGGGACCCGGCGGAGGACACTGAAGCTTTCTTT.

The rearrangement uses TRBV29-1 and TRBJ2-7; TRBD1 aligns across 7 bases. Germline loops: CDR1 SQVTM, CDR2 ANQGSEA. J was trimmed by 5 bases and V by 3 bases; bases with no gene match: 10. This CDR3 is built from 14 residues. The CDR3 sequence is CSVEVGRGFDEQYF. The CDR3 coding sequence is TGCAGCGTTGAGGTGGGCAGGGGGTTTGACGAGCAGTACTTC.

This clonotype was recorded only once. The V gene is TRBV6-1, the J gene TRBJ1-1; D is perhaps TRBD1 (5 bases). The V and J ends lost 0 bases and 5 bases respectively, with 10 bases between them. The CDR3 runs 14 residues. In germline, CDR1 is MNHNS, CDR2 SASEGT. The CDR3 loop is CASSEANGGTEAFF. The CDR3 DNA reads as TGTGCCAGCAGTGAAGCGAATGGGGGGACTGAAGCTTTCTTT.

This clonotype came up a few times. J is TRBJ1-5 and V is TRBV3-1; 8 bases are a match to TRBD1. The CDR3 is made up of 15 amino acids. CDR1 and CDR2 from the germline V gene are LGHDT and YNNKEL (reference sequence). Germline trimming cut 6 bases from V and 2 bases from J; bases unmatched to any gene: 6. In DNA form, the CDR3 reads TGTGCCAGCAGTCTGGACAGGGCCGGCAATCAGCCCCAGCATTTT. Translation gives CASSLDRAGNQPQHF.

The table lists this clonotype with a few counts. CDR3 region: CASSEDRTYGYTF. The CDR3 DNA reads TGTGCCAGCAGTGAAGACCGAACCTATGGCTACACCTTC. The chain carries TRBV6-1 and TRBJ1-2; D ambiguous. This CDR3 is 13 amino acids long. V lost 1 base to trimming and J lost 4 bases, with 7 bases between them. CDR1 MNHNS and CDR2 SASEGT come from the germline V gene.

The CDR3 spells CASSHRLGGAYNEQFF. DNA of the CDR3: TGTGCCAGCAGCCACCGTTTAGGGGGTGCCTACAATGAGCAGTTCTTC. The chain carries TRBV12-3 or TRBV12-4 and TRBJ2-1, with a tentative D call TRBD1 (6 bases). With 6 bases removed from V and 2 bases from J, the gap between germline ends came to 17 bases. The CDR3 extends over 16 amino acids.

V usage is TRBV20-1 and J usage is TRBJ2-5; D not certain. Germline values: CDR1 DFQATT, CDR2 SNEGSKA (reference sequence). CDR3 length: 14 amino acids. Trimming cost V 6 bases and J 11 bases, with 25 bases left between them. Here the CDR3 DNA reads TGCAGTGCCGCGCTGGAAGGCAGACTCAATGAGCAGTACTTC. As protein: CSAALEGRLNEQYF.

This clonotype was found a few times. A much more abundant neighbour one base away suggests this may be a read error. The chain recombines TRBV28 with TRBJ2-1, with 8 positions matching TRBD2. The J call may not be correct, given that the DNA end is closer to TRBJ2-7. Germline V CDR1 and CDR2: MDHEN, SYDVKM. This CDR3 spans 16 amino acids. CDR3 DNA: TGTGCCTGCGGAGGAGGGACTAGTAAGTCCTACAATGAGCAGTACTTC. It yields the protein CACGGGTSKSYNEQYF.

This clonotype was found once. The chain recombines TRBV5-1 with TRBJ2-5; possibly TRBD2 for D (5 bases). This CDR3 region has 16 residues. V dropped 0 bases and J dropped 2 bases, with 14 bases sitting between them. The germline V gene has CDR1 SGHRS and CDR2 YFSETQ. CDR3 protein: CASSLEFIGVQETQYF. The CDR3, as DNA: TGCGCCAGCAGCTTGGAGTTTATCGGGGTACAAGAGACCCAGTACTTC.

This clonotype was seen a handful of times. An end of the junction does not agree with germline; a read error may underlie this. The gene calls are TRBV7-2 and TRBJ2-7, with D tentatively TRBD1 or TRBD2 (5 bases each). CDR1 is SGHTA, CDR2 FQGNSA, per germline. The length of the CDR3 is 14 residues. Written as DNA, the CDR3 is TGCGCCAGCAGCCTGGGACCAGAAAACTACGAGCAGTACTTC. It codes for CASSLGPENYEQYF. Supplemented by reference TRBV7-2 and TRBJ2-7, the full variable domain reads GAGVSQSPSNKVTEKGKDVELRCDPISGHTALYWYRQSLGQGLEFLIYFQGNSAPDKSGLPSDRFSAERTGGSVSTLTIQRTQQEDSAVYLCASSLGPENYEQYFGPGTRLTVT.

This clonotype was recorded at least ten times. The chain carries TRBV7-2 and TRBJ2-3; D unresolved. The CDR3 runs to 14 residues. Germline V gene lookup returns CDR1 SGHTA and CDR2 FQGNSA. V gave up 1 base and J gave up 6 bases, with 11 bases separating them. The CDR3 coding sequence is TGTGCCAGCAGCTTAGAGTCCCCTCTTGATACGCAGTATTTT. Its translation: CASSLESPLDTQYF.

The DNA for the CDR3 is TGCAGTGCTAGAGGTCGCCCAAATGAGCAGTTCTTC. Translating gives CSARGRPNEQFF. This sequence joins TRBV20-1 and TRBJ2-1; D unresolved. This CDR3 has 12 amino acids. V was clipped by 1 base and J by 7 bases, with 8 bases between them. Germline V gene lookup returns CDR1 DFQATT and CDR2 SNEGSKA (reference sequence).

The gene calls are TRBV3-1 and TRBJ2-3; unclear D gene. CDR1 and CDR2 (germline): LGHDT, YNNKEL (reference sequence). Trimming shortened V by 3 bases and J by 2 bases, and 9 bases separated the two germline ends. This CDR3 spans 14 amino acids. The CDR3: CASSHQLHTDTQYF. The CDR3 DNA is TGTGCCAGCAGCCATCAACTTCACACAGATACGCAGTATTTT.

The genes are TRBV7-9 and TRBJ2-1; 9 nucleotides line up with TRBD1. This CDR3 region has 13 residues. Germline values: CDR1 SEHNR, CDR2 FQNEAQ (reference sequence). With V trimmed by 5 bases and J by 7 bases, 3 bases remained unmatched. The CDR3 DNA is TGTGCCAGCAGCGACAGGGGGAGAAATGAGCAGTTCTTC. Translation gives CASSDRGRNEQFF.

The V and J genes are TRBV12-3 or TRBV12-4 and TRBJ2-1, with D uncertain. The CDR3 length is 14 residues. Trimming removed 2 bases at V and 7 bases at J, with 12 bases between. The CDR3 region is CASSLLAQWNEQFF. In DNA, the CDR3 is TGTGCCAGCAGTTTATTGGCCCAATGGAATGAGCAGTTCTTC.

CDR3 DNA: TGTGCCAGCAATCCAGCGGGGGGGACTGATGAGCAGTTCTTC. Amino acid sequence: CASNPAGGTDEQFF. This chain links TRBV9 with TRBJ2-1; 10 nucleotides align to TRBD2. CDR3 length equals 14 residues. From germline, CDR1 is SGDLS and CDR2 YYNGEE. Trimming at V came to 6 bases and at J to 8 bases, leaving 8 bases not matched to a gene.

The chain recombines TRBV20-1 with TRBJ2-7, with 7 bases fitting TRBD2. There are 14 residues in the CDR3. CDR1 and CDR2 (germline): DFQATT, SNEGSKA (reference sequence). J lost 7 bases, V lost 8 bases, and 17 bases had no gene match. CDR3 loop: CSTNTRDYYNEQYF. For the CDR3, the DNA is TGCAGTACCAACACCCGGGACTATTACAATGAGCAGTACTTC.

V is TRBV6-5 and J is TRBJ2-1, with TRBD2 as a possible D gene (5 bases). Looked up from germline, CDR1 is MNHEY and CDR2 is SVGAGI. The CDR3 loop spans 14 amino acids. V shed 0 bases and J shed 12 bases, with 15 bases lying between them. This CDR3 is CASSYSRRRVRQFF. CDR3 coding DNA: TGTGCCAGCAGTTACTCGAGGAGGCGGGTCCGGCAGTTCTTC.

The V and J genes are TRBV14 and TRBJ2-1; 7 positions match TRBD1. The junction had 17 bases not matched to a gene; V was cut back by 4 bases and J by 8 bases. The CDR3 is made up of 17 amino acids. Germline values: CDR1 SGHDN, CDR2 FVKESK. The CDR3 reads CASSLRKPRQGSDEQFF. Here the CDR3 DNA reads TGTGCCAGCAGCCTACGAAAGCCTCGACAGGGAAGCGATGAGCAGTTCTTC. Together with reference TRBV14 and TRBJ2-1, the CDR3 gives the full variable domain: EAGVTQFPSHSVIEKGQTVTLRCDPISGHDNLYWYRRVMGKEIKFLLHFVKESKQDESGMPNNRFLAERTGGTYSTLKVQPAELEDSGVYFCASSLRKPRQGSDEQFFGPGTRLTVL.

The chain joins TRBV7-2 to TRBJ2-5, with 9 bases lining up with TRBD2. V was clipped by 7 bases and J by 5 bases; unmatched bases: 11. CDR3 length equals 15 residues. CDR1 and CDR2 (germline): SGHTA, FQGNSA. Here the CDR3 reads CASTQVSGSAETQYF. As DNA, the CDR3 is TGTGCCAGCACGCAAGTTAGCGGGAGCGCGGAGACCCAGTACTTC. The full variable domain, its missing parts supplied by reference TRBV7-2 and TRBJ2-5, is GAGVSQSPSNKVTEKGKDVELRCDPISGHTALYWYRQSLGQGLEFLIYFQGNSAPDKSGLPSDRFSAERTGGSVSTLTIQRTQQEDSAVYLCASTQVSGSAETQYFGPGTRLLVL.

This chain connects TRBV15 to TRBJ2-1, with D unresolved. In germline, CDR1 is LNHNV, CDR2 YYDKDF (reference sequence). This CDR3 is 14 amino acids long. The V end was cut by 3 bases, the J end by 7 bases, with 13 bases between. In DNA form, the CDR3 reads TGTGCCACCAGCAGGGACCGCCAACCGAATGAGCAGTTCTTC. Translated, it gives CATSRDRQPNEQFF.

The V and J genes are TRBV6-2 or TRBV6-3 and TRBJ1-2; no clear D gene. This CDR3 is 13 amino acids long. Looked up from germline, CDR1 is MNHEY and CDR2 is SVGEGT. The ends were cut back, 6 bases at V and 5 bases at J, with 13 bases in the middle. CDR3 in amino acids: CASRLDGPYGYTF. Here the CDR3 DNA reads TGTGCCAGCAGATTGGACGGTCCTTATGGCTACACCTTC.